The subject of this entry is one TCR beta chain. Its matching antigen is unknown. TCRdb re-called the PCR reads with MiXCR, one entry per CDR3 protein. The sample has about 630,000 distinct CDR3 sequences, approximately 24% seen once. The naive CD8 libraries originated from between about 17,000 and 1,000,000 sorted cells and drew on 10%, 30% or 50% RNA. This sample is drawn from a study of molecular identifiers for immune sequencing clone quantification. Study summary: Sequencing covered four of five parts into which replicate RNA from about 20,000 or 100,000 naive CD8 cells was split.

Overall study findings and caveats: Same-barcode identical TCR molecules could make highly expanded clones look smaller than they are.

The sequence was collected from a human donor in good health. Some libraries in this study had Jurkat cell RNA spiked in. Sequencing was performed on naive CD8+ T cells from blood, with Jurkat cell RNA spiked in. Regarding subset: FACS-sorted CD8+CD4-CCR7+CD45RA+ naive T cells.

The CDR3 here is CASSHGGAGTQYF. DNA for the CDR3: TGCGCCAGCAGCCACGGGGGGGCTGGCACGCAGTATTTT. The V call is TRBV4-3, the J call TRBJ2-3, with 8 positions matching TRBD2. The germline V gene encodes CDR1 LGHNA and CDR2 YSLEER. The CDR3 sequence is 13 residues long. Germline trimming cut 3 bases from V and 9 bases from J; bases unmatched to any gene: 5.